The present entry profiles one T cell receptor beta chain with its context. Its specificity is not known. These data originate in a study of Ad26.COV2.S vaccination and SARS-CoV-2 variants. General observations from the study: Participants in the vaccine arm had higher spike-specific TCR breadth; placebo recipients had lower.

The protocol was immunoSEQ multiplex PCR, while the TCRdb copy is restricted to in-frame clones and leaves out a portion. The table records 350,000 to 400,000 clones, less than 90% of them present only once. The sample's treatment: 15 to 20 received Ad26.COV2.S at low or high dose, single or two shots; 5 received placebo; per-sample allocation not given. Sampling took place 63 days after the first vaccine or placebo injection. V was pared by 5 bases and J by 1 base, with 9 bases between. Germline V CDR1 and CDR2: SEHNR, FQNEAQ (reference sequence). This CDR3 has 14 residues. J is TRBJ2-1 and V is TRBV7-9; tentatively, D is TRBD2 (5 bases). The sequences come from peripheral blood, collected in a trial of Ad26.COV2.S vaccine versus placebo. This clonotype originated in a person aged 18-60 years who received the Ad26.COV2.S COVID-19 vaccine or a placebo. The CDR3 reads CASSIWRSYNEQFF. Written as DNA, the CDR3 is TGTGCCAGCAGCATCTGGAGGTCCTACAATGAGCAGTTCTTC.